The 14 T cell receptor beta chains in this list originate from one sample, sequenced in a study of blood T cell repertoires in COVID-19 (dated by TCRdb to about 2020). Library generation was performed with the immunoSEQ multiplex PCR assay. TCRdb holds this immuneACCESS table with in-frame rearrangements only. Some clones are missing; in checked studies, unresolved V genes explain under half, and the rest has no known cause. In this sample the table shows fewer than 70,000 clones, about 89% of which occur a single time. The ten largest clones take up 5.5% to 8.5% of the sample. Source material: peripheral blood. Source of these receptors: a man aged 55 to 70 with active or convalescent COVID-19.

This sequence joins TRBV28 and TRBJ2-7, with 10 bases lining up with TRBD1. With V trimmed by 6 bases and J by 3 bases, 5 bases remained unmatched. The CDR3 is 14 residues long. The germline V gene has CDR1 MDHEN and CDR2 SYDVKM. CDR3 in DNA: TGTGCCAGCAGGGGGACAGGGGCATACTACGAGCAGTACTTC. It is translated as CASRGTGAYYEQYF.

This sequence joins TRBV18 and TRBJ1-5, with D uncertain. The V and J ends lost 1 base and 0 bases respectively, with 7 bases between them. The CDR3 extends over 15 amino acids. Germline CDR1 KGHSH, CDR2 LQKENI. CDR3 bases: TGTGCCAGCTCACCACGGGCCTATAGCAATCAGCCCCAGCATTTT. Residues: CASSPRAYSNQPQHF. Combining the CDR3 with reference TRBV18 and TRBJ1-5 gives the whole variable domain NAGVMQNPRHLVRRRGQEARLRCSPMKGHSHVYWYRQLPEEGLKFMVYLQKENIIDESGMPKERFSAEFPKEGPSILRIQQVVRGDSAAYFCASSPRAYSNQPQHFGDGTRLSIL.

This clone showed up just once. Within the sample, other DNA sequences also encode this same CDR3. The J gene is TRBJ2-7, the V gene TRBV5-4; TRBD1 matches at 9 bases. This CDR3 is 14 amino acids long. Germline V gene sequence: CDR1 SGHNT, CDR2 YYREEE (reference sequence). The junction had 9 bases not matched to a gene; V was cut back by 4 bases and J by 7 bases. CDR3 protein: CASSLEQGAGEQYF. The CDR3 DNA sequence: TGTGCCAGCAGCCTGGAACAGGGGGCGGGGGAGCAGTACTTC.

The chain uses TRBV19 and TRBJ2-1; unclear D gene. Trimming left V 5 bases short and J 0 bases short, with 11 bases between. The CDR3 loop spans 15 amino acids. Per the germline V gene, CDR1 is LNHDA and CDR2 is SQIVND (reference sequence). The CDR3 DNA sequence: TGTGCCAGTAGTCTCGCGGCAAGCTCCTACAATGAGCAGTTCTTC. Its translation is CASSLAASSYNEQFF. The full variable domain, completed using reference TRBV19 and TRBJ2-1, is DGGITQSPKYLFRKEGQNVTLSCEQNLNHDAMYWYRQDPGQGLRLIYYSQIVNDFQKGDIAEGYSVSREKKESFPLTVTSAQKNPTAFYLCASSLAASSYNEQFFGPGTRLTVL.

The chain combines TRBV19 with TRBJ1-2; no definite D call. CDR3 length equals 13 residues. Germline lookup yields CDR1 LNHDA and CDR2 SQIVND (reference sequence). V lost 3 bases and J lost 5, with 10 bases in between. CDR3 region: CASSILAGYGYTF. The CDR3 DNA reads TGTGCCAGTAGTATCTTGGCAGGATATGGCTACACCTTC.

The sample holds a few counts of this clone. The J gene is TRBJ2-7, the V gene TRBV4-2, with D maybe TRBD2 (7 bases). In germline, CDR1 is LGHNA, CDR2 YNFKEQ. CDR3 size: 16 residues. Trimming pared 0 bases from V and 3 bases from J, leaving 15 bases between. The CDR3 bases are TGTGCCAGCAGCCAAGAAGGGCGGGGGCCAGGCTACGAGCAGTACTTC. It translates to CASSQEGRGPGYEQYF.

The chain employs TRBV5-4 and TRBJ2-3; tentatively, D is TRBD1 (6 bases). Germline V gene data show CDR1 as SGHNT and CDR2 as YYREEE (reference sequence). The CDR3 consists of 15 residues. V lost 1 base, J lost 4 bases, and 13 bases lay in between. The CDR3 loop is CASSLQGGSADTQYF. The CDR3 nucleotides read TGTGCCAGCAGCTTGCAAGGGGGTTCAGCAGATACGCAGTATTTT.

The chain is built from TRBV6-5 and TRBJ1-6; D not resolved. V was clipped by 8 bases and J by 9 bases, with 14 bases between them. The CDR3 length is 13 residues. Germline CDR1 reads MNHEY; CDR2 reads SVGAGI. The CDR3, as DNA: TGTGCCAGCTCATCCGGCAGGTCTTCACCCCTCCACTTT. Amino acids: CASSSGRSSPLHF.

The chain uses TRBV27 and TRBJ2-5; D is perhaps TRBD1 (5 bases). The CDR3 has 16 amino acids. V gave up 5 bases and J gave up 2 bases, with 18 bases separating them. Germline CDR1 reads MNHEY; CDR2 reads SMNVEV (reference sequence). CDR3 coding DNA: TGTGCCAGCAGTCCGTCCACCATCAGGGTTCAAGAGACCCAGTACTTC. This gives the protein CASSPSTIRVQETQYF.

The V gene is TRBV6-5, the J gene TRBJ2-3; D gene unclear. Trimming left V 0 bases short and J 1 base short, with 11 bases between. This CDR3 spans 16 amino acids. CDR1 and CDR2 (germline): MNHEY, SVGAGI. The CDR3 nucleotides are TGTGCCAGCAGTTACTCGAAGAGTCCGGGCACAGATACGCAGTATTTT. It is translated as CASSYSKSPGTDTQYF.

This clone was counted a single time. The CDR3 DNA follows: TGCGCCAGCAGCCAAGATGAGGGGGCTCTGACAGATACGCAGTATTTT. Translation: CASSQDEGALTDTQYF. V is TRBV4-1 and J is TRBJ2-3; the match to TRBD1 covers 7 bases. Trimming took 0 bases from V and 3 from J; bases not matched to a gene: 6. This CDR3 region has 16 residues. Germline loops: CDR1 MGHRA, CDR2 YSYEKL.

This sequence joins TRBV6-5 and TRBJ1-1; a weak D match, TRBD1 (6 bases). The CDR3 runs 12 residues. V was shortened by 2 bases and J by 11 bases, with 12 bases between the two germline ends. Germline-derived CDR1 and CDR2 are MNHEY and SVGAGI. CDR3 in amino acids: CASSYPGQPAFF. CDR3 DNA: TGTGCCAGCAGTTACCCCGGACAGCCCGCTTTCTTT.

The rearrangement uses TRBV27 and TRBJ2-4, with 10 bases fitting TRBD2. The CDR3 is made up of 16 amino acids. CDR1 MNHEY and CDR2 SMNVEV come from the germline V gene (reference sequence). V was clipped by 5 bases and J by 8 bases; unmatched bases: 12. The DNA of the CDR3 is TGTGCCAGCAGTAAGAGCGGGGGGGCCTATCTGGACATTCAGTACTTC. This sequence encodes CASSKSGGAYLDIQYF.

This clone was picked up a small number of times. This chain links TRBV27 with TRBJ1-1; the match to TRBD1 covers 9 bases. The CDR3 consists of 15 residues. Germline lookup yields CDR1 MNHEY and CDR2 SMNVEV (reference sequence). V shed 5 bases, J shed 1 base, and the junction held 5 bases outside the gene matches. The CDR3 region is CASSPSGQGNTEAFF. CDR3 coding DNA: TGTGCCAGCAGTCCCTCGGGACAGGGGAACACTGAAGCTTTCTTT.